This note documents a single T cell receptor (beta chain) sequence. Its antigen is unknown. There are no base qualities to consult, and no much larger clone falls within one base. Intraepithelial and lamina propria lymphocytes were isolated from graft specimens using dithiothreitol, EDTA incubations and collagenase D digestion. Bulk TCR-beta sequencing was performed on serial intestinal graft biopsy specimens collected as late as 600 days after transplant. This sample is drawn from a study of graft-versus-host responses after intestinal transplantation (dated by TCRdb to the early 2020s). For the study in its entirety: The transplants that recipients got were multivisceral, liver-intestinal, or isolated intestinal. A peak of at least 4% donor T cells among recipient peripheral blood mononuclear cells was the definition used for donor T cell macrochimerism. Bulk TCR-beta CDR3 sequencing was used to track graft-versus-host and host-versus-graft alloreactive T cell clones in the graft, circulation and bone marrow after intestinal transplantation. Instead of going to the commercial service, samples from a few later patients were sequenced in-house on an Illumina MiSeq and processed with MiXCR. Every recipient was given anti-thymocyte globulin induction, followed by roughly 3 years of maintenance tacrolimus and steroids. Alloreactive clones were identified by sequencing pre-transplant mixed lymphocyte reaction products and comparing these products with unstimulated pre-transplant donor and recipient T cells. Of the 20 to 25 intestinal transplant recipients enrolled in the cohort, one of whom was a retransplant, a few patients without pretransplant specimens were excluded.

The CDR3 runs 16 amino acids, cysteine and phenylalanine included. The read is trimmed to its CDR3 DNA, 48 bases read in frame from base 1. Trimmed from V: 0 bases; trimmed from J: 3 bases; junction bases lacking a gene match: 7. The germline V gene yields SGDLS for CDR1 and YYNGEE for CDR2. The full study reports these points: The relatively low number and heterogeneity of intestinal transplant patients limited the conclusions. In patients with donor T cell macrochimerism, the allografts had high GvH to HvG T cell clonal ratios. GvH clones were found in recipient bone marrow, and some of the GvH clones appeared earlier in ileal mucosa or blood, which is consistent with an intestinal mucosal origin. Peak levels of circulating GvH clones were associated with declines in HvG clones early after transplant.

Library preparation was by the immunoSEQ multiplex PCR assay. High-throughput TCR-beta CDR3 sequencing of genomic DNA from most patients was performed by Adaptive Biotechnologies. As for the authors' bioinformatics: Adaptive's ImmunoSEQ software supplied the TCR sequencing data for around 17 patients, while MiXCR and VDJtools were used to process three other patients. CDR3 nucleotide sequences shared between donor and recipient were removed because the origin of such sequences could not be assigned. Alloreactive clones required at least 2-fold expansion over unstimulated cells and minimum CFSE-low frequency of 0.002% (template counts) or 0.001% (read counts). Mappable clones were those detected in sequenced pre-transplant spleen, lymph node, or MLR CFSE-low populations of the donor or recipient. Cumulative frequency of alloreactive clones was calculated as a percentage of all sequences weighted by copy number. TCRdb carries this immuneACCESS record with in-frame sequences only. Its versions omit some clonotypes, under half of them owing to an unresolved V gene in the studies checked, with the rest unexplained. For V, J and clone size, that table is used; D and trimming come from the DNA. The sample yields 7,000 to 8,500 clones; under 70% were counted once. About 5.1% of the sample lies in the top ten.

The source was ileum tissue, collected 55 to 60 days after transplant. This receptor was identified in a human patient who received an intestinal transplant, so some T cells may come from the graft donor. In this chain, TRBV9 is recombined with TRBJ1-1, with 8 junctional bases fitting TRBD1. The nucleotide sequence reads TGTGCCAGCAGCGTAGTATCTCAGGGGGCGGACACTGAAGCTTTCTTT. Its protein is CASSVVSQGADTEAFF.